The 4 T cell receptor beta chains below all came from one sample that was sequenced in a study of T cell responses to AZD1222 COVID-19 vaccine. Produced via immunoSEQ multiplex PCR; TCRdb's table is partial and in-frame only. The data show around 100,000 clones, with 91% seen just once and about 50% held by the top ten. The sequencing used peripheral blood, collected on day 0 of AZD1222 vaccination. The receptors stem from an adult in good health.

This rearrangement joins TRBV18 to TRBJ2-1; the D gene is possibly TRBD2 (5 bases). The CDR3 totals 13 residues. The germline V gene encodes CDR1 KGHSH and CDR2 LQKENI. V lost 2 bases and J lost 5, with 7 bases in between. The CDR3 DNA sequence: TGTGCCAGCTCACCAACTAGTAACAATGAGCAGTTCTTC. Translation: CASSPTSNNEQFF.

The chain recombines TRBV19 with TRBJ2-1, with TRBD2 matching over 10 bases. Per germline, CDR1 LNHDA and CDR2 SQIVND (reference sequence). The CDR3 totals 17 residues. V shed 5 bases and J 0 bases; nucleotides not matched to a gene: 7. CDR3 sequence: CASSLTSGSSSYNEQFF. For the CDR3, the DNA is TGTGCCAGTAGTTTGACTAGCGGGTCGAGCTCCTACAATGAGCAGTTCTTC.

The V call is TRBV6-2 or TRBV6-3, the J call TRBJ1-2; no firm D call. The ends were cut back, 6 bases at V and 1 base at J, with 12 bases in the middle. Germline assignment: CDR1 MNHEY and CDR2 SVGEGT. This CDR3 is built from 14 residues. CDR3 protein: CASSSRGFNYGYTF. CDR3 in DNA: TGTGCCAGCAGCTCCAGAGGTTTTAACTATGGCTACACCTTC.

The chain links TRBV7-3 to TRBJ2-5; 7 bases agree with TRBD2. The junction had 9 bases not matched to a gene; V was cut back by 5 bases and J by 0 bases. This CDR3 spans 16 amino acids. Germline assignment: CDR1 SGHTA and CDR2 FQGTGA. CDR3 bases: TGTGCCAGCAGCCCCGGAGACCTAGCGGACCAAGAGACCCAGTACTTC. Residues: CASSPGDLADQETQYF.